Each of the 25 T cell receptor beta chains below was sequenced from the same sample in a study of early T cells in non-severe SARS-CoV-2 infection. TCRdb redid the calling of the 5' RACE reads with MiXCR, one entry per CDR3 protein. The data show under 50,000 distinct CDR3 sequences, about 4.1% seen once. The sample comprised whole blood. These receptors came from an adult who was a healthcare worker with PCR-confirmed SARS-CoV-2 infection or an uninfected control (not recorded which).

Turning to this clonotype: Being one base from a much bigger clone, this may be a read error. J is TRBJ2-7 and V is TRBV11-1, with D perhaps assigned TRBD1 or TRBD2 (6 bases each). The CDR3 runs to 13 residues. The germline gives CDR1 SGHAT, CDR2 FQDESV (reference sequence). As DNA, the CDR3 is TGTGTCAGCAGTCTTGGGGGGCCGGGCGAGCAGTACTTC. Translation: CVSSLGGPGEQYF.

This clonotype was recorded a few times. The gene calls are TRBV7-6 and TRBJ2-3; 11 bases are a match to TRBD2. Losses at the gene ends were 6 bases for V and 3 bases for J; bases not matched to a gene: 5. The germline gives CDR1 SGHVS, CDR2 FNYEAQ. The CDR3 spans 15 residues. The CDR3 loop is CASSGTSGNTDTQYF. DNA for the CDR3: TGTGCCAGCAGTGGGACTAGCGGAAATACAGATACGCAGTATTTT.

The CDR3 loop reads CASSLGVDSPTDTQYF. The DNA for the CDR3 is TGTGCCAGCAGTTTAGGCGTAGACAGTCCCACAGATACGCAGTATTTT. The rearrangement uses TRBV12-3 or TRBV12-4 and TRBJ2-3; D possibly corresponds to TRBD1 (5 bases). Trimming took off 1 base at V and 2 bases at J, with 13 bases between the two ends. CDR3 length: 16 amino acids.

This clonotype appeared a few times. The genes are TRBV13 and TRBJ1-2; 8 nucleotides line up with TRBD1. Germline trimming cut 2 bases from V and 4 bases from J; bases unmatched to any gene: 6. CDR3 length equals 15 residues. CDR1 is PRHDT, CDR2 FYEKMQ, per germline (reference sequence). The CDR3 is CASSLQGAEVYGYTF. CDR3 bases: TGTGCCAGCAGCTTACAGGGGGCAGAGGTCTATGGCTACACCTTC.

This clonotype has a count of ten or more. The chain carries TRBV29-1 and TRBJ2-7; D might be TRBD1 (5 bases). Germline V CDR1 and CDR2: SQVTM, ANQGSEA. CDR3 length equals 13 residues. Deletions cut 7 bases from V and 3 bases from J, with 16 bases between. CDR3 in DNA: TGCAGCGAGCAGACGGACACCCTCTACGAGCAGTACTTC. It encodes CSEQTDTLYEQYF.

There are many counts of this clonotype. The CDR3 reads CATSESDQFF. The CDR3 DNA reads as TGTGCCACCAGTGAGAGCGATCAATTCTTC. V usage is TRBV24-1 and J usage is TRBJ2-1; D gene uncertain. In germline, CDR1 is KGHDR, CDR2 SFDVKD. This CDR3 has 10 residues. Trimming took off 4 bases at V and 16 bases at J, with 10 bases between the two ends.

There are many counts of this clonotype. CDR3 loop: CAWRRLSGGSYNEQFF. CDR3 DNA sequence: TGTGCCTGGAGACGTTTAAGCGGGGGGTCCTACAATGAGCAGTTCTTC. The chain combines TRBV30 with TRBJ2-1, with 9 bases identical to TRBD2. This CDR3 spans 16 amino acids. Germline V gives CDR1 GTSNPN, CDR2 SVGIG (reference sequence). After removal of 3 bases from V and 1 base from J, the junction contained 7 bases not matched to a gene.

Many counts were recorded for this clonotype. The chain carries TRBV5-4 and TRBJ2-3; no firm D call. Germline CDR1 and CDR2: SGHNT and YYREEE (reference sequence). Trimming removed 3 bases at V and 1 base at J, with 3 bases between. This CDR3 is 12 amino acids long. The CDR3 spells CASSSRTDTQYF. As DNA, the CDR3 is TGTGCCAGCAGCTCCCGCACAGATACGCAGTATTTT.

This clonotype was counted ten times or more. The J gene is TRBJ2-3, the V gene TRBV5-1; D gene uncertain. This CDR3 has 14 amino acids. Germline CDR1 and CDR2: SGHRS and YFSETQ. The germline V and J ends were trimmed by 2 bases and 2 bases, with 9 bases remaining between them. For the CDR3, the DNA is TGCGCCAGCAGCTTCGCAGGATCCACAGATACGCAGTATTTT. Its translation: CASSFAGSTDTQYF.

There are many counts of this clonotype. V is TRBV6-1 and J is TRBJ2-7; 8 bases agree with TRBD2. V dropped 5 bases and J dropped 5; count of bases not matched to a gene: 2. Germline lookup yields CDR1 MNHNS and CDR2 SASEGT. The CDR3 is 12 amino acids. The CDR3 protein is CASSHSGNEQYF. CDR3 sequence (DNA): TGTGCCAGCAGTCATAGCGGGAACGAGCAGTACTTC.

The sample holds many counts of this clonotype. The chain uses TRBV20-1 and TRBJ2-3, with 12 bases lining up with TRBD1. V trimming: 5 bases; J trimming: 6 bases; junction bases outside the gene matches: 12. Germline V gene data show CDR1 as DFQATT and CDR2 as SNEGSKA (reference sequence). The CDR3 has 16 amino acids. The CDR3 coding sequence is TGCAGTGCTTCGCGGGACAGGGGGCGCATGTACGATACGCAGTATTTT. Its translation: CSASRDRGRMYDTQYF.

This clonotype was picked up many times. This sequence joins TRBV12-3 or TRBV12-4 and TRBJ2-7; 7 nucleotides agree with TRBD1. This CDR3 has 14 residues. V shed 4 bases, J shed 6 bases, and the junction held 9 bases outside the gene matches. In nucleotides, the CDR3 is TGTGCCAGCAGTTCGGGACAGAGGTACATCGAGCAGTACTTC. Amino acid sequence: CASSSGQRYIEQYF.

Comment on this clonotype: This may be a read error: a much more frequent sequence differs by one nucleotide. J is TRBJ2-7 and V is TRBV28; perhaps TRBD1 as D (5 bases). Germline CDR1 MDHEN, CDR2 SYDVKM. Trimming took off 5 bases at V and 11 bases at J, with 16 bases between the two ends. The CDR3 is 12 residues long. For the CDR3, the DNA is TGTGCCAGCAGTACCAACAGGCAATTTAAGTACTTC. Encoded protein: CASSTNRQFKYF.

This clonotype came up many times. The gene calls are TRBV19 and TRBJ2-3; 9 bases fit TRBD2. Germline V gives CDR1 LNHDA, CDR2 SQIVND (reference sequence). Trimming took 5 bases from V and 2 from J; bases not matched to a gene: 5. The CDR3 runs 15 residues. CDR3 residues: CASSPTSGFTDTQYF. DNA for the CDR3: TGTGCCAGTAGTCCGACTAGCGGCTTCACAGATACGCAGTATTTT.

The V call is TRBV3-1, the J call TRBJ2-7, with 7 positions matching TRBD1. The CDR3 is 15 residues long. Germline CDR1 LGHDT, CDR2 YNNKEL (reference sequence). The V gene end was trimmed by 6 bases and the J gene end by 3 bases; junction bases not matched to a gene: 11. DNA of the CDR3: TGTGCCAGCAGTCATCGGGACAGAAGTTTCTACGAGCAGTACTTC. It encodes CASSHRDRSFYEQYF.

This clonotype has a count of ten or more. This chain joins TRBV20-1 and TRBJ2-1; D may match TRBD1 or TRBD2 (5 bases each). V lost 4 bases to trimming and J lost 0 bases, with 22 bases between them. Per germline, CDR1 DFQATT and CDR2 SNEGSKA (reference sequence). The CDR3 is 18 amino acids. CDR3 sequence (DNA): TGCAGTGCTATGTTCCTGTGGGGGAGTTCGTCCTCCTACAATGAGCAGTTCTTC. This sequence encodes CSAMFLWGSSSSYNEQFF.

Regarding this clonotype: A much larger clone lies one base from this, so it may be a read error. V and J are TRBV30 and TRBJ2-3; 8 bases fit TRBD1. This CDR3 is built from 15 residues. Germline V gene data show CDR1 as GTSNPN and CDR2 as SVGIG (reference sequence). CDR3: CARSTGTGGGDTQYF. The CDR3 nucleotides read TGTGCCCGGAGTACCGGGACAGGTGGAGGGGATACGCAGTATTTT.

This clonotype was found many times. The rearrangement joins TRBV7-9 to TRBJ2-1; 7 bases match TRBD1. The CDR3 consists of 16 residues. After removal of 5 bases from V and 4 bases from J, the junction contained 11 bases not matched to a gene. Germline CDR1 reads SEHNR; CDR2 reads FQNEAQ (reference sequence). The CDR3 DNA reads as TGTGCCAGCAGCCAGGACGGACAGGCGCTATACAATGAGCAGTTCTTC. Encoded protein: CASSQDGQALYNEQFF.

This clonotype has ten or more counts. J is TRBJ2-5 and V is TRBV2; TRBD1 aligns across 7 bases. The CDR3 covers 15 residues. J gave up 1 base and V 6 bases, and 8 bases lay outside the gene matches. Per germline, CDR1 SNHLY and CDR2 FYNNEI. CDR3 sequence (DNA): TGTGCCAGCAGAGAACAAGGGACAGTCCAAGAGACCCAGTACTTC. Its translation is CASREQGTVQETQYF.

This clonotype showed up many times. V usage is TRBV12-3 or TRBV12-4 and J usage is TRBJ2-1; 8 bases map to TRBD2. Germline trimming cut 7 bases from V and 8 bases from J; bases unmatched to any gene: 13. This CDR3 has 15 residues. In DNA form, the CDR3 reads TGTGCCAGCATCCAAGGTTTCGGGAGGGCGGATGAGCAGTTCTTC. It specifies CASIQGFGRADEQFF.

The chain combines TRBV18 with TRBJ1-5, with D tentatively TRBD1 (5 bases). The CDR3 loop spans 14 amino acids. Trimming removed 2 bases at V and 7 bases at J, with 12 bases between. Germline CDR1 and CDR2: KGHSH and LQKENI. The CDR3 is CASSPAGIGQPQHF. The CDR3 bases are TGTGCCAGCTCACCAGCAGGGATTGGACAGCCCCAGCATTTT. Based on the CDR3 plus reference TRBV18 and TRBJ1-5, the full variable domain is NAGVMQNPRHLVRRRGQEARLRCSPMKGHSHVYWYRQLPEEGLKFMVYLQKENIIDESGMPKERFSAEFPKEGPSILRIQQVVRGDSAAYFCASSPAGIGQPQHFGDGTRLSIL.

V gene TRBV24-1 combines with J gene TRBJ2-4; D is unclear. Trimming took 2 bases from V and 0 from J, leaving 4 bases between them. The CDR3 consists of 14 residues. Germline CDR1 is KGHDR and CDR2 is SFDVKD. The CDR3 sequence: CATSDSIAKNIQYF. The CDR3 DNA follows: TGTGCCACCAGTGATTCCATAGCCAAAAACATTCAGTACTTC.

This clonotype was detected many times. The CDR3 protein is CASSQGGDRTEAFF. As DNA, the CDR3 is TGTGCCAGCAGCCAAGGCGGGGATAGGACTGAAGCTTTCTTT. The rearrangement uses TRBV11-3 and TRBJ1-1; D is undetermined. Looked up from germline, CDR1 is SGHNT and CDR2 is YENEEA. This CDR3 is built from 14 residues. Trimming left V 5 bases short and J 5 bases short, with 15 bases between.

This clonotype was observed many times. This chain connects TRBV5-8 to TRBJ2-3; D uncertain. V lost 4 bases, J lost 6 bases, and 15 bases lay in between. In germline, CDR1 is SGHTS, CDR2 YDEGEE. The CDR3 extends over 14 amino acids. The CDR3 DNA reads as TGTGCCAGCAGCCTTGTCCACATAATGGATACGCAGTATTTT. It is translated as CASSLVHIMDTQYF. Complete variable domain (other parts from reference TRBV5-8 and TRBJ2-3): EAGVTQSPTHLIKTRGQQATLRCSPISGHTSVYWYQQALGLGLQFLLWYDEGEERNRGNFPPRFSGRQFPNYSSELNVNALELEDSALYLCASSLVHIMDTQYFGPGTRLTVL.

By its share, this clonotype is medium-sized. This chain joins TRBV12-3 or TRBV12-4 and TRBJ2-3; 9 nucleotides line up with TRBD2. V shed 7 bases and J 2 bases; nucleotides not matched to a gene: 13. CDR3 length: 17 amino acids. CDR3 nucleotides: TGTGCCAGCACCCGAAGTAGACTAGCGGTTTACACAGATACGCAGTATTTT. Protein product: CASTRSRLAVYTDTQYF.